This T cell receptor beta chain was obtained from a study of blood T cell repertoires in COVID-19. Study-level background: Donors in the United States, Italy and Spain gave samples during acute or convalescent COVID-19. The analysed material was cDNA or gDNA that came from T cells, B-cell-depleted T cells, or PBMCs.

The length of the CDR3 is 13 residues. Germline V gives CDR1 KGHDR, CDR2 SFDVKD. Trimming removed 1 base at V and 5 bases at J, with 7 bases between. Per the authors' pipeline: Amplified reference gene primers provided the basis for estimating nucleated cell counts. Only in-frame clones appear in the TCRdb table, and some are missing; sequencing was by immunoSEQ multiplex PCR. That table supplies the V and J calls and clone size; D and trimming were determined from the DNA. The profile covers tens of thousands of clones, with 80% appearing a single time and 19% taken by the ten largest. The chain couples TRBV24-1 to TRBJ2-5; no clear D gene. The sequence was collected from an elderly woman with acute or convalescent COVID-19. Sample: peripheral blood. CDR3 nucleotides: TGTGCCACCAGTGATTTTATGAGGGAGACCCAGTACTTC. Translating it yields CATSDFMRETQYF.